This entry describes one TCR beta chain. Its matching antigen is unknown. What the library attached to individual cDNA molecules were unique molecular identifiers. TCRdb recomputed calls from the RACE reads with MiXCR, one row per CDR3 protein. The sample lists 56,000 or so distinct CDR3 sequences; about 9.6% were seen once. This specimen belongs to a study of human T cells and chemical hapten exposure. About the research overall: Throughout a study of approximately 24 weeks, patients underwent weekly scalp administration of diphenylcyclopropenone doses. Notes on the study in general: PT1 expanded TCR numbers rose with patch test score. Compared with pre-sensitization or healthy control sets, expanded TCRs clustered more.

Time point given: pre-sensitization, week 0. Treatment in this sample: therapeutic diphenylcyclopropenone sensitization with weekly scalp DPC. Sequencing started from total RNA isolated from unfractionated whole blood. The receptor was isolated from a woman in her 30s with alopecia areata. Some clones in this sample may be carry-over from other donors' samples. Sequenced material: whole blood, taken in connection with sensitization to the hapten diphenylcyclopropenone (DPC).

CDR3: CASRLGQGFRDTQYF. The CDR3, as DNA: TGTGCCAGCAGACTAGGACAGGGTTTTAGAGATACGCAGTATTTT. The chain links TRBV6-1 to TRBJ2-3, with 8 bases matching TRBD1. The trim removed 6 bases at V and 5 bases at J, leaving 10 bases unmatched. Germline V gene data show CDR1 as MNHNS and CDR2 as SASEGT. This CDR3 region has 15 residues.